The entry below gives a single TCR beta chain sequence along with its context. The data are from a study of blood T cell repertoires in COVID-19. Turning to the study itself: Sources were T cells, B-cell-depleted T cells, or PBMCs; the material itself was cDNA or gDNA.

The CDR3 totals 13 residues. The V gene's germline CDR1 is SNHLY and CDR2 FYNNEI. Trimming stripped 4 bases from V and 1 base from J, with 8 bases between. Authors' methods: The assay estimated nucleated cells by amplifying reference gene primers. Repertoires were generated with immunoSEQ multiplex PCR, while TCRdb's copy carries only in-frame clones and drops some. V and J calls and clone size are copied from that table; D and trimming were computed from the DNA. The sample yields 200,000 to 250,000 clones, 70% to 90% seen once. Sequences were obtained from peripheral blood. V usage is TRBV2 and J usage is TRBJ2-7; tentatively, D is TRBD2 (6 bases). The source of this sequence is a man aged 30-40 years with COVID-19, enrolled during active disease. DNA for the CDR3: TGTGCCAGCAGTGTGGGGGGATCCTACGAGCAGTACTTC. Its translation: CASSVGGSYEQYF.